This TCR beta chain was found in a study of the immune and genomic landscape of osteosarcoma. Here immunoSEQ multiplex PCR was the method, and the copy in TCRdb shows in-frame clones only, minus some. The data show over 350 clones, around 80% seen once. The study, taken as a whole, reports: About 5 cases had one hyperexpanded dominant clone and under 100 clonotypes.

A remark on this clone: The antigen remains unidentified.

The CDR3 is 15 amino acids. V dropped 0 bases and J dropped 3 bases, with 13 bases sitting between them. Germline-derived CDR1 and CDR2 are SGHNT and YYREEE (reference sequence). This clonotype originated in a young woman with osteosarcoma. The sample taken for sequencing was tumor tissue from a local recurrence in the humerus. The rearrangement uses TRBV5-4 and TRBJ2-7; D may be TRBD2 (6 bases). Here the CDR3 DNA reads TGTGCCAGCAGCTTGGTGGGGGGAGACGGCTACGAGCAGTACTTC. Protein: CASSLVGGDGYEQYF.